The clone carrying this T cell receptor (beta chain) was recorded only once. Antigen specificity is unknown. PCR employed 60 Vbeta and 13 Jbeta primers. Produced via immunoSEQ multiplex PCR; TCRdb's table is partial and in-frame only. The sample carries 120,000 or so clones, over 65% recorded once. This sample was taken from a study of cytomegalovirus exposure and HLA in healthy donors. Study-wide points: A later analysis linked a missense variant in DCLRE1C to the trimming of TCR beta V and J genes. Clonal expansion, a later analysis showed, was greater in HLA-associated TCR beta chains than in equally common others. Per published accounts, TCR beta sequences correctly predicted the HLA-A and HLA-B alleles of most subjects. Later, TCR association rates were found to vary by HLA locus, highest for DRB1 and lowest for HLA-C.

V lost 1 base, J lost 0 bases, and 10 bases lay in between. CDR1 is LNHNV, CDR2 YYDKDF, per germline (reference sequence). CDR3 length: 15 residues. Sequencing input: PBMCs. The chain recombines TRBV15 with TRBJ2-7; D might be TRBD2 (6 bases). This receptor was identified in a woman aged 45-65 years in good health and CMV-seropositive. The CDR3 region is CATSRGGGDSYEQYF. CDR3 in DNA: TGTGCCACCAGCAGAGGTGGCGGGGACTCCTACGAGCAGTACTTC. The variable domain in full, with the rest retrieved from reference TRBV15 and TRBJ2-7, is DAMVIQNPRYQVTQFGKPVTLSCSQTLNHNVMYWYQQKSSQAPKLLFHYYDKDFNNEADTPDNFQSRRPNTSFCFLDIRSPGLGDTAMYLCATSRGGGDSYEQYFGPGTRLTVT.